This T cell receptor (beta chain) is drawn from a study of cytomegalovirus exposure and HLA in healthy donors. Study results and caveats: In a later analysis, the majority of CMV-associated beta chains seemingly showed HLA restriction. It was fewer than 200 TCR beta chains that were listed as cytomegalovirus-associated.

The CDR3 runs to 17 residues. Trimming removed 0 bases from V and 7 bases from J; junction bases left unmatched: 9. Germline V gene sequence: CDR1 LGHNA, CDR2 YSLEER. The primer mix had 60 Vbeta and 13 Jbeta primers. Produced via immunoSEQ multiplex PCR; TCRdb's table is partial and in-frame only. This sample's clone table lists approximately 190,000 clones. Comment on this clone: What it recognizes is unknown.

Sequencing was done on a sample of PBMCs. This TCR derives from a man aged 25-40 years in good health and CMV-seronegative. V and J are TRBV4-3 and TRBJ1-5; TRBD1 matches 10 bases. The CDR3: CASSQDRTGGIGQPQHF. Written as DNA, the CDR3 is TGCGCCAGCAGCCAAGATCGGACAGGGGGTATAGGGCAGCCCCAGCATTTT.